What follows is one T cell receptor (beta chain) and its context. Its specificity is not known. CDR3 length equals 15 residues. Germline lookup yields CDR1 SGDLS and CDR2 YYNGEE. Unmatched junction bases numbered 3, after V lost 0 bases and J lost 4 bases. The PCR contained 60 Vbeta and 13 Jbeta primers. Only in-frame clones appear in the TCRdb table, and some are missing; sequencing was by immunoSEQ multiplex PCR. Here the sample spans under 200,000 clones, about 75% being singletons. This entry belongs to a study of cytomegalovirus exposure and HLA in healthy donors. The study's findings and limits: Some V segments (TRBV6-2 and TRBV6-3 among them) were excluded as indistinguishable. Most TCR beta V segments were productive about 90% or about 30% of the time in an earlier analysis. A later analysis showed HLA-associated TCR beta chains outstripping equally common others in clonal expansion.

This clonotype was sampled from a male donor in good health and CMV-seropositive. This chain links TRBV9 with TRBJ2-2; TRBD2 aligns across 7 bases. What was sequenced was PBMCs. The CDR3, as DNA: TGTGCCAGCAGCGTAGGCGGGGGTACCACCGGGGAGCTGTTTTTT. Its translation: CASSVGGGTTGELFF.